These 9 T cell receptor beta chains were sequenced from one sample in a study of blood T cells in healthy people across ages. Primers used in a second PCR of about 6 to 11 cycles were a sample-barcoded 5' primer and a J-beta primer mix. TCRdb ran MiXCR on the 5' RACE reads and lists one entry per CDR3 protein. The profile covers about 690,000 distinct CDR3 sequences, with roughly 43% appearing a single time and about 30% taken by the ten largest. Sequencing used blood. All receptors come from a man older than 75 in good health.

The rearrangement uses TRBV20-1 and TRBJ1-2; D is uncertain. V was pared by 2 bases and J by 0 bases, with 13 bases between. The CDR3 loop spans 15 amino acids. The germline CDR1 and CDR2 sequences are DFQATT and SNEGSKA (reference sequence). DNA for the CDR3: TGCAGTGCTAGACCACCAGGACGAGCTAACTATGGCTACACCTTC. Its protein is CSARPPGRANYGYTF.

The sample holds a few counts of this clonotype. The chain carries TRBV5-1 and TRBJ2-1; 8 bases are shared with TRBD1. Germline assignment: CDR1 SGHRS and CDR2 YFSETQ. J lost 12 bases, V lost 5 bases, and 13 bases had no gene match. This CDR3 is built from 14 residues. Here the CDR3 reads CASSSRGQGTLQFF. The DNA for the CDR3 is TGCGCCAGCAGTTCCAGGGGGCAGGGAACATTGCAGTTCTTC.

The CDR3 protein is CASSKGQGGQPQHF. Here the CDR3 DNA reads TGCGCCAGCAGCAAAGGACAGGGGGGTCAGCCCCAGCATTTT. The rearrangement links TRBV5-1 to TRBJ1-5, with TRBD1 identical over 10 bases. V lost 4 bases and J lost 6; bases outside the gene matches: 4. The CDR3 consists of 14 residues. In germline, CDR1 is SGHRS, CDR2 YFSETQ.

This rearrangement joins TRBV2 to TRBJ1-4; D remains ambiguous. Between the trimmed V and J ends, which lost 4 bases and 4 bases, there was a span of 10 bases. The germline CDR1 and CDR2 sequences are SNHLY and FYNNEI. The CDR3 totals 14 residues. This CDR3 is CASSGASVNEKLFF. CDR3 coding DNA: TGTGCCAGCAGTGGGGCCTCGGTTAATGAAAAACTGTTTTTT. The full variable domain, rest sourced from reference TRBV2 and TRBJ1-4, is EPEVTQTPSHQVTQMGQEVILRCVPISNHLYFYWYRQILGQKVEFLVSFYNNEISEKSEIFDDQFSVERPDGSNFTLKIRSTKLEDSAMYFCASSGASVNEKLFFGSGTQLSVL.

This clonotype was seen just once. The V and J genes are TRBV6-1 and TRBJ2-2; TRBD2 might be the D (6 bases). V dropped 6 bases and J dropped 5 bases, with 22 bases sitting between them. The CDR3 loop spans 17 amino acids. Germline V gene lookup returns CDR1 MNHNS and CDR2 SASEGT. The CDR3: CASRLSLSGTGTGELFF. Here the CDR3 DNA reads TGTGCCAGCAGACTATCCCTCTCCGGGACTGGGACCGGGGAGCTGTTTTTT.

This clonotype was recorded many times. The V gene is TRBV4-3, the J gene TRBJ2-2, with unresolved D. The CDR3 is 13 residues long. Per germline, CDR1 LGHNA and CDR2 YSLEER. The V gene lost 1 base and the J gene lost 7 bases, with 7 bases spanning the gap. The CDR3: CASSQGMDGELFF. The CDR3 DNA reads TGCGCCAGCAGCCAAGGGATGGACGGGGAGCTGTTTTTT.

As to this clonotype: A much larger clone is a single base away; this may be a read error. The chain uses TRBV7-8 and TRBJ2-5; 16 positions agree with TRBD2. Losses at the gene ends were 5 bases for V and 11 bases for J; bases not matched to a gene: 5. CDR1 SGHVS and CDR2 FQNEAQ come from the germline V gene. The CDR3 extends over 14 amino acids. CDR3 DNA: TGTGCCAGCAGCATCGGGACTAGCGGGGGGGAGCAGTACTTC. Residues: CASSIGTSGGEQYF.

The chain links TRBV9 to TRBJ2-1; D remains ambiguous. V gave up 0 bases and J gave up 5 bases, with 3 bases separating them. The CDR3 covers 12 residues. Germline assignment: CDR1 SGDLS and CDR2 YYNGEE. This chain's CDR3 is CASSVGHNEQFF. For the CDR3, the DNA is TGTGCCAGCAGCGTAGGCCACAATGAGCAGTTCTTC.

The J gene is TRBJ1-5, the V gene TRBV10-3, with TRBD1 matching 9 bases. The CDR3 has 16 amino acids. Per germline, CDR1 ENHRY and CDR2 SYGVKD. After removal of 0 bases from V and 9 bases from J, the junction contained 9 bases not matched to a gene. The CDR3, as DNA: TGTGCCATCAGTGAGTCAATAACAGGGGGCGGTCCGCCCCAGCATTTT. Translating gives CAISESITGGGPPQHF.